These 10 T cell receptor beta chains were all obtained from the same sample, sequenced in a study of blood T cell repertoires in COVID-19. Data came from immunoSEQ multiplex PCR; TCRdb stores just in-frame clones and leaves some out. This repertoire shows a few hundred thousand clones, about 91% found once; its top ten account for around a tenth. Sequenced input: PBMCs or T cells enriched from blood (not recorded which). The receptors were gathered from a woman in her forties who had recovered from COVID-19.

The chain recombines TRBV10-3 with TRBJ1-5, with a weak D call TRBD1 (6 bases). Trimming removed 0 bases from V and 6 bases from J, with 9 bases in between. This CDR3 is built from 14 residues. Germline lookup yields CDR1 ENHRY and CDR2 SYGVKD. This CDR3 reads CAISESGQSQPQHF. The DNA for the CDR3 is TGTGCCATCAGTGAGTCAGGACAGTCTCAGCCCCAGCATTTT.

Written as DNA, the CDR3 is TGTGCCAGCAGCCGTGGGGGGGAAACCTACGAGCAGTACTTC. Its protein is CASSRGGETYEQYF. The chain recombines TRBV9 with TRBJ2-7, with 7 bases fitting TRBD2. Germline V gene lookup returns CDR1 SGDLS and CDR2 YYNGEE. This CDR3 is built from 14 residues. With V trimmed by 4 bases and J by 2 bases, 6 bases remained unmatched.

The chain employs TRBV4-3 and TRBJ2-3, with D perhaps TRBD1 (6 bases). CDR1 and CDR2 (germline): LGHNA, YSLEER. The length of the CDR3 is 14 residues. The V gene lost 7 bases and the J gene lost 4 bases, with 15 bases spanning the gap. The CDR3 coding sequence is TGCGCCAGCAAGAGACAGGTATTTGCAGATACGCAGTATTTT. As protein: CASKRQVFADTQYF.

V and J are TRBV4-3 and TRBJ2-1, with TRBD2 as a possible D gene (7 bases). This CDR3 spans 18 amino acids. Germline V CDR1 and CDR2: LGHNA, YSLEER. The V end was cut by 1 base, the J end by 0 bases, with 16 bases between. Here the CDR3 DNA reads TGCGCCAGCAGCCAAGCGCATTCGGGGGGCCGCTCCTACAATGAGCAGTTCTTC. The encoded protein is CASSQAHSGGRSYNEQFF.

The genes are TRBV29-1 and TRBJ1-1; 8 positions agree with TRBD1. With 4 bases clipped from V and 5 bases from J, the junction kept 9 bases outside the gene matches. The CDR3 totals 14 residues. Germline lookup yields CDR1 SQVTM and CDR2 ANQGSEA. The CDR3 coding sequence is TGCAGCGTTGTGCAGGGGGCCGGGGGGACTGAAGCTTTCTTT. Its protein is CSVVQGAGGTEAFF.

The count of this clone is one. The V gene is TRBV19, the J gene TRBJ1-2, with D perhaps matching TRBD1 (5 bases). V was cut by 3 bases and J by 8 bases, with 16 bases left in between. The CDR3 length is 14 residues. Looked up from germline, CDR1 is LNHDA and CDR2 is SQIVND (reference sequence). This CDR3 reads CASSIIGERWGYTF. The CDR3 nucleotides read TGTGCCAGTAGTATCATAGGGGAACGCTGGGGCTACACCTTC.

This clone has a single count. The V call is TRBV6-2 or TRBV6-3, the J call TRBJ2-2, with 7 bases that match TRBD2. Unmatched junction bases numbered 5, after V lost 6 bases and J lost 7 bases. This CDR3 is built from 13 residues. Germline CDR1 is MNHEY and CDR2 is SVGEGT. The DNA of the CDR3 is TGTGCCAGCAGCCAGCGGGGCGGCGGGGAGCTGTTTTTT. Amino acids: CASSQRGGGELFF.

The chain uses TRBV2 and TRBJ2-7; 9 bases agree with TRBD1. The CDR3 runs 16 residues. J lost 3 bases, V lost 6 bases, and 12 bases had no gene match. Germline lookup yields CDR1 SNHLY and CDR2 FYNNEI. CDR3 DNA: TGTGCCAGCAGGATGACCCTGGGACAGGGCTACTACGAGCAGTACTTC. Its translation: CASRMTLGQGYYEQYF. The full variable domain, with the rest looked up from reference TRBV2 and TRBJ2-7, is EPEVTQTPSHQVTQMGQEVILRCVPISNHLYFYWYRQILGQKVEFLVSFYNNEISEKSEIFDDQFSVERPDGSNFTLKIRSTKLEDSAMYFCASRMTLGQGYYEQYFGPGTRLTVT.

The chain employs TRBV4-3 and TRBJ2-7; 9 nucleotides agree with TRBD1. Germline-derived CDR1 and CDR2 are LGHNA and YSLEER. The CDR3 covers 14 residues. V dropped 4 bases and J dropped 5; count of bases not matched to a gene: 6. CDR3 sequence reads: CASSPRQGVDEQYF. The CDR3 DNA sequence: TGCGCCAGCAGCCCCCGACAGGGGGTGGACGAGCAGTACTTC.

This clone was counted a single time. The CDR3 DNA is TGCAGCGTTTCGGAGGGCAACTATGGCTACACCTTC. It codes for CSVSEGNYGYTF. The chain combines TRBV29-1 with TRBJ1-2; no reliable D call. Trimming took off 5 bases at V and 2 bases at J, with 9 bases between the two ends. The CDR3 is 12 residues long. Looked up from germline, CDR1 is SQVTM and CDR2 is ANQGSEA.